This T cell receptor beta chain was sequenced for a study of vaccination effects on CD4 cells after COVID-19. Findings and caveats of the study: Clonal contraction was marked in infection- and vaccine-induced clones late after vaccination.

This clone came up a few times. Antigen: not known. Sequenced by immunoSEQ multiplex PCR; TCRdb stores in-frame clones only, minus some. This table holds 40,000 or so clones, 72% found once. Germline CDR1 SQVTM, CDR2 ANQGSEA. This CDR3 region has 15 residues. V lost 3 bases, J lost 5 bases, and 10 bases stayed unmatched. It was after around 10 days of culture that CD4+ T cells were isolated. Two-dose vaccination with either BNT162b2 or mRNA-1273 was given to the participants. Here the sequenced sample was CD4+ T cells from PBMCs cultured without peptide, taken after COVID-19 vaccination. This TCR was sampled from a human donor who received a COVID-19 vaccine. The chain couples TRBV29-1 to TRBJ2-7, with TRBD2 matching over 10 bases. CDR3 nucleotides: TGCAGCGTTGACGGGCGAGCGGGAGGGCACAACGAGCAGTACTTC. Translation gives CSVDGRAGGHNEQYF.